This TCR beta chain appears in the sequencing data of a study of siplizumab effects on memory and regulatory T cells. Measured with immunoSEQ multiplex PCR; TCRdb has only the in-frame clones, and not every one. The sample contains about 50,000 clones, about 98% of which appear only once. Study results and limitations: On average, nearly 70% of mappable alloreactive CD4+ clones were Treg-derived under siplizumab, against about 25% in controls. In siplizumab cultures, the suppressive function of proliferating Tregs remained unconfirmed.

The CDR3 sequence is 14 residues long. Per germline, CDR1 LGHNA and CDR2 YSLEER. V lost 4 bases to trimming and J lost 0 bases, with 10 bases between them. Naive, memory, effector memory and TEMRA subsets that were unstimulated underwent sequencing in a few donor pairs. About this clone: Its antigen remains unidentified.

The clonotype originates from a human donor in good health. V is TRBV4-3 and J is TRBJ2-7; D gene unclear. The material sequenced was naive CD8+ T cells sorted from blood. The CDR3 reads CASSPAQSSYEQYF. In nucleotides, the CDR3 is TGCGCCAGCAGCCCCGCACAGAGCTCCTACGAGCAGTACTTC.